A single sample is the source of the 29 T cell receptor beta chains below, sequenced in a study of T cell repertoires in cytomegalovirus infection. Their antigens remain unidentified. TCRdb reprocessed the reads via MiXCR and lists one record per CDR3 protein. The table has a few hundred thousand distinct CDR3 sequences, roughly 28% seen once. The input for sequencing was cultured PBMCs, taken from culture after CMV antigen stimulation. These receptors all stem from a human donor in good health (CMV status not recorded). Some clones in this sample may be carry-over from other donors' samples.

In this sample, this clonotype turned up a few times. The rearrangement joins TRBV2 to TRBJ2-4; D could derive from TRBD1 or TRBD2 (7 bases each). Germline CDR1 is SNHLY and CDR2 is FYNNEI. V lost 8 bases and J 8 bases, leaving 13 bases between the germline ends. CDR3 length: 12 amino acids. CDR3 residues: CASLTGRDIQYF. CDR3 coding DNA: TGTGCCAGCCTGACAGGGAGGGACATTCAGTACTTC.

The chain couples TRBV4-2 to TRBJ2-7; TRBD2 matches at 7 bases. The CDR3 is 16 residues long. The germline CDR1 and CDR2 sequences are LGHNA and YNFKEQ. Trimming cost V 0 bases and J 4 bases; bases outside gene matches: 9. CDR3 coding DNA: TGTGCCAGCAGCCAAGATCCCCGAGGGGAGGGTTACGAGCAGTACTTC. This codes for CASSQDPRGEGYEQYF.

This chain uses TRBV6-8 with TRBJ1-2; D is possibly TRBD1 (5 bases). This CDR3 contains 15 residues. Trimming shortened V by 6 bases and J by 6 bases, and 20 bases separated the two germline ends. Looked up from germline, CDR1 is MNHGY and CDR2 is SAAAGT. The CDR3 nucleotides read TGTGCCAGCAGACGACAGTCGCCGTCCGGAAATGGCTACACCTTC. Its protein is CASRRQSPSGNGYTF.

This chain connects TRBV20-1 to TRBJ2-3; 8 bases agree with TRBD1. V trimming: 7 bases; J trimming: 3 bases; junction bases outside the gene matches: 6. This CDR3 is 13 amino acids long. The germline V gene has CDR1 DFQATT and CDR2 SNEGSKA (reference sequence). In nucleotides, the CDR3 is TGCAGTGAAACAGGGGGATGGACAGATACGCAGTATTTT. Amino acid sequence: CSETGGWTDTQYF.

This clonotype showed up just a few times. The rearrangement joins TRBV6-1 to TRBJ1-5; no clear D. The CDR3 spans 15 residues. Germline CDR1 is MNHNS and CDR2 is SASEGT. Deletions cut 3 bases from V and 5 bases from J, with 14 bases between. The CDR3 loop is CASSELAGLYQPQHF. The CDR3 nucleotides are TGTGCCAGCAGTGAGCTGGCCGGACTATATCAGCCCCAGCATTTT.

This clonotype occurred many times. The chain has TRBV6-1 and TRBJ2-2; 14 bases match TRBD2. V lost 7 bases to trimming and J lost 10 bases; unmatched junction nucleotides: 5. This CDR3 has 14 amino acids. Germline V gene data show CDR1 as MNHNS and CDR2 as SASEGT. CDR3 sequence: CASTRLAGGLELFF. CDR3 DNA: TGTGCCAGCACAAGACTAGCGGGGGGGCTGGAGCTGTTTTTT.

This rearrangement joins TRBV25-1 to TRBJ1-3, with a tentative D call TRBD1 (5 bases). Germline V lookup: CDR1 MGHDK, CDR2 SYGVNS. The length of the CDR3 is 13 residues. V lost 9 bases and J 2 bases, leaving 11 bases between the germline ends. CDR3 coding DNA: TGTGCCAGTGCCGGGGCACCTGGAAACACCATATATTTT. Translated: CASAGAPGNTIYF.

The chain combines TRBV7-6 with TRBJ2-1; possibly TRBD1 for D (6 bases). There are 14 residues in the CDR3. The germline CDR1 and CDR2 sequences are SGHVS and FNYEAQ. The germline V and J ends were trimmed by 2 bases and 8 bases, with 13 bases remaining between them. CDR3 sequence: CASSLPGGGHEQFF. CDR3 nucleotide sequence: TGTGCCAGCAGCTTACCTGGGGGCGGCCATGAGCAGTTCTTC.

This clonotype came up a few times. The chain carries TRBV6-1 and TRBJ1-1, with 7 nucleotides matching TRBD1. Germline CDR1 is MNHNS and CDR2 is SASEGT. This CDR3 spans 17 amino acids. J gave up 4 bases and V 4 bases, and 15 bases lay outside the gene matches. CDR3 residues: CASSVRRDRSRSTEAFF. The CDR3 DNA reads as TGTGCCAGCAGTGTTCGTCGGGACAGATCTAGAAGCACTGAAGCTTTCTTT.

This clonotype occurred a few times. V usage is TRBV7-9 and J usage is TRBJ1-2; 8 bases are a match to TRBD1. The length of the CDR3 is 15 residues. Germline V gene sequence: CDR1 SEHNR, CDR2 FQNEAQ (reference sequence). The ends lost 5 bases at V and 4 bases at J; junction bases unmatched: 9. CDR3 in DNA: TGTGCCAGCAGCGTATGGACAGGGTTAAGCTATGGCTACACCTTC. Protein: CASSVWTGLSYGYTF.

This rearrangement joins TRBV11-2 to TRBJ2-3; 12 bases align to TRBD2. Germline lookup yields CDR1 SGHAT and CDR2 FQNNGV. The CDR3 is made up of 15 amino acids. Trimming took 6 bases from V and 3 from J; bases not matched to a gene: 4. The CDR3 DNA reads as TGTGCCAGCAGGGACCTAGCGGGAGGGACAGATACGCAGTATTTT. Amino acid sequence: CASRDLAGGTDTQYF.

V gene TRBV5-4 combines with J gene TRBJ2-7; 7 bases map to TRBD1. With V trimmed by 4 bases and J by 5 bases, 6 bases remained unmatched. This CDR3 spans 13 amino acids. The germline V gene has CDR1 SGHNT and CDR2 YYREEE (reference sequence). The CDR3 DNA is TGTGCCAGCAGCGGCGGACAGGTCCACGAGCAGTACTTC. Protein product: CASSGGQVHEQYF.

The J gene is TRBJ1-5, the V gene TRBV27; D perhaps matches TRBD1 (6 bases). The CDR3 runs to 16 residues. CDR1 and CDR2 (germline): MNHEY, SMNVEV (reference sequence). Trimming removed 5 bases at V and 5 bases at J, with 19 bases between. The CDR3 loop is CASSPSAGEEDQPQHF. As DNA, the CDR3 is TGTGCCAGCAGTCCATCCGCAGGGGAGGAGGATCAGCCCCAGCATTTT.

This clonotype was seen a single time. The V call is TRBV7-2, the J call TRBJ1-4; D is ambiguous. Germline V gene lookup returns CDR1 SGHTA and CDR2 FQGNSA. Trimming shortened V by 5 bases and J by 10 bases, and 11 bases separated the two germline ends. The CDR3 consists of 12 residues. DNA for the CDR3: TGTGCCAGCAGCCCCCGTCTGGGAAAACTGTTTTTT. Its protein product is CASSPRLGKLFF.

This clonotype was seen a handful of times. The rearrangement uses TRBV2 and TRBJ2-7; 7 nucleotides agree with TRBD1. This CDR3 has 15 amino acids. The trim removed 6 bases at V and 0 bases at J, leaving 8 bases unmatched. Germline loops: CDR1 SNHLY, CDR2 FYNNEI. The CDR3 bases are TGTGCCAGCAGCGGCACAGGGGTCTCCTCCTACGAGCAGTACTTC. Translated: CASSGTGVSSYEQYF. Drawing the rest from reference TRBV2 and TRBJ2-7, the complete variable domain is EPEVTQTPSHQVTQMGQEVILRCVPISNHLYFYWYRQILGQKVEFLVSFYNNEISEKSEIFDDQFSVERPDGSNFTLKIRSTKLEDSAMYFCASSGTGVSSYEQYFGPGTRLTVT.

The rearrangement links TRBV11-2 to TRBJ1-3; D call uncertain. Germline loops: CDR1 SGHAT, CDR2 FQNNGV. Trimming left V 5 bases short and J 4 bases short, with 12 bases between. This CDR3 has 14 residues. CDR3 DNA: TGTGCCAGCAGCGGAATTAGAGGGGGAAACACCATATATTTT. Its protein is CASSGIRGGNTIYF. The variable domain in full, completed from reference TRBV11-2 and TRBJ1-3, reads EAGVAQSPRYKIIEKRQSVAFWCNPISGHATLYWYQQILGQGPKLLIQFQNNGVVDDSQLPKDRFSAERLKGVDSTLKIQPAKLEDSAVYLCASSGIRGGNTIYFGEGSWLTVV.

This clonotype was seen a few times. This chain connects TRBV28 to TRBJ2-7; 7 bases map to TRBD1. V gave up 2 bases and J gave up 5 bases; unmatched junction bases: 15. The CDR3 is 17 residues long. Per the germline V gene, CDR1 is MDHEN and CDR2 is SYDVKM. The CDR3 DNA is TGTGCCAGCAGTTTACCCCACCTGACAGGGATTTACAACGAGCAGTACTTC. It codes for CASSLPHLTGIYNEQYF.

The V gene is TRBV28, the J gene TRBJ1-5; 7 bases are shared with TRBD1. Looked up from germline, CDR1 is MDHEN and CDR2 is SYDVKM. The CDR3 sequence is 14 residues long. The ends lost 5 bases at V and 7 bases at J; junction bases unmatched: 8. CDR3 amino acids: CASSQGGSRQPQHF. The DNA of the CDR3 is TGTGCCAGCAGTCAAGGGGGCTCCCGGCAGCCCCAGCATTTT.

This clonotype has only a few counts. The rearrangement uses TRBV20-1 and TRBJ2-1; TRBD2 matches at 7 bases. Germline V gene sequence: CDR1 DFQATT, CDR2 SNEGSKA (reference sequence). The junction had 9 bases not matched to a gene; V was cut back by 4 bases and J by 3 bases. The CDR3 contains 15 residues. Written as DNA, the CDR3 is TGCAGTGCTAAAGGGCTTGCGGGGGTCTACAATGAGCAGTTCTTC. This translates into CSAKGLAGVYNEQFF.

This clonotype was found a few times. The chain employs TRBV7-9 and TRBJ2-3, with D possibly TRBD1 on 7 matching bases. Per the germline V gene, CDR1 is SEHNR and CDR2 is FQNEAQ (reference sequence). CDR3 length equals 15 residues. V lost 2 bases, J lost 0 bases, and 9 bases lay in between. CDR3 loop: CASSLQGGSTDTQYF. The CDR3 region has the DNA TGTGCCAGCAGCTTACAGGGGGGTAGCACAGATACGCAGTATTTT. Combining the CDR3 with reference TRBV7-9 and TRBJ2-3 gives the whole variable domain DTGVSQNPRHKITKRGQNVTFRCDPISEHNRLYWYRQTLGQGPEFLTYFQNEAQLEKSRLLSDRFSAERPKGSFSTLEIQRTEQGDSAMYLCASSLQGGSTDTQYFGPGTRLTVL.

The chain combines TRBV30 with TRBJ2-7; D uncertain. This CDR3 comprises 13 residues. Germline lookup yields CDR1 GTSNPN and CDR2 SVGIG (reference sequence). Deletions cut 2 bases from V and 6 bases from J, with 14 bases between. The CDR3 loop reads CAWSKTQTLEQYF. Here the CDR3 DNA reads TGTGCCTGGAGTAAGACCCAGACTCTCGAGCAGTACTTC.

The chain joins TRBV5-1 to TRBJ2-4, with 12 bases fitting TRBD2. The V and J ends lost 4 bases and 6 bases, in that order; junction bases with no gene match: 14. There are 18 residues in the CDR3. CDR1 and CDR2 from the germline V gene are SGHRS and YFSETQ. The CDR3: CASSGASSGRASGNIQYF. As DNA, the CDR3 is TGCGCCAGCAGCGGAGCCTCTAGCGGGAGGGCCTCGGGAAACATTCAGTACTTC.

The rearrangement joins TRBV20-1 to TRBJ1-6; no clear D. V lost 1 base and J 6 bases, leaving 4 bases between the germline ends. The CDR3 is 12 residues long. Germline CDR1 and CDR2: DFQATT and SNEGSKA (reference sequence). The DNA for the CDR3 is TGCAGTGCTAGAGTTGGTAATTCACCCCTCCACTTT. It is translated as CSARVGNSPLHF.

The chain joins TRBV19 to TRBJ1-2; D may be TRBD1 (6 bases). The CDR3 loop spans 20 amino acids. Between the trimmed V and J ends, which lost 6 bases and 4 bases, there was a span of 33 bases. The V gene's germline CDR1 is LNHDA and CDR2 SQIVND (reference sequence). CDR3 region: CASSTSLGRSQPDSPYGYTF. CDR3 in DNA: TGTGCCAGTAGCACCTCGCTCGGAAGGTCCCAGCCGGACAGTCCCTATGGCTACACCTTC.

The sample holds a few counts of this clonotype. This chain uses TRBV29-1 with TRBJ2-7; 10 nucleotides match TRBD1. V lost 3 bases and J lost 3; bases outside the gene matches: 5. Germline values: CDR1 SQVTM, CDR2 ANQGSEA. This CDR3 contains 14 residues. CDR3 region: CSVDTGTGDYEQYF. In DNA, the CDR3 is TGCAGCGTTGACACCGGGACAGGGGACTACGAGCAGTACTTC.

V is TRBV7-8 and J is TRBJ1-1; D may be TRBD1 (6 bases). CDR3 size: 15 residues. Trimming cost V 0 bases and J 0 bases, with 8 bases left between them. Germline CDR1 SGHVS, CDR2 FQNEAQ. The CDR3 region has the DNA TGTGCCAGCAGCTTAGCGAGGACAGTGAACACTGAAGCTTTCTTT. This gives the protein CASSLARTVNTEAFF.

This clonotype was counted at least ten times. The V gene is TRBV4-1, the J gene TRBJ2-1; the match to TRBD1 covers 7 bases. CDR3 length equals 16 residues. V lost 4 bases and J lost 3; bases outside the gene matches: 9. Germline V gene data show CDR1 as MGHRA and CDR2 as YSYEKL. The CDR3 spells CASSPPPGQHYNEQFF. DNA for the CDR3: TGCGCCAGCAGCCCCCCACCGGGACAGCACTACAATGAGCAGTTCTTC.

This chain links TRBV12-3 or TRBV12-4 with TRBJ1-2; D not resolved. The V gene lost 2 bases and the J gene lost 4 bases, with 20 bases spanning the gap. The CDR3 is made up of 17 amino acids. CDR3 loop: CASSLRGVPTGSYGYTF. The CDR3 coding sequence is TGTGCCAGCAGTTTACGTGGGGTCCCGACTGGGAGCTATGGCTACACCTTC.

This clonotype was detected ten times or more. The CDR3 bases are TGTGCCAGCAGCACATACGATCGGACAGGGCGGGCTTTCTTT. The encoded protein is CASSTYDRTGRAFF. The rearrangement joins TRBV7-9 to TRBJ1-1; 8 nucleotides line up with TRBD1. V shed 5 bases and J 11 bases; nucleotides not matched to a gene: 13. Germline CDR1 and CDR2: SEHNR and FQNEAQ (reference sequence). This CDR3 has 14 residues.